This T cell receptor beta chain was documented in a study of beta chain features in type 1 diabetes. Heparinised blood was drawn once per donor, averaging approximately 0.12 L. Sorted populations all exceeded 95% purity. V lost 1 base to trimming and J lost 4 bases, with 13 bases between them. The germline gives CDR1 SGHVS, CDR2 FQNEAQ. This CDR3 is 16 amino acids long. Comment on this clone: Its cognate antigen is unknown.

Findings of the study overall: The similarity of naive, central memory and Treg TCRB repertoires appeared greater among patients than among healthy donors. In patients and controls equally, PCR might favor templates that are shorter. TCRB CDR3 length was moderately but significantly reduced in all four CD4+ subsets of Type 1 diabetes patients.

Isolated RNA was reverse transcribed in full, so expressed TCRB transcripts were sequenced. Sequenced by immunoSEQ multiplex PCR; TCRdb stores in-frame clones only, minus some. This repertoire shows around 690,000 clones, around 11% found once; its top ten account for roughly 0.11%. The J gene is TRBJ1-4, the V gene TRBV7-8, with a weak D call TRBD1 (6 bases). The sequenced material came from naive CD4+ T cells from blood. The origin of this receptor is a man aged 30-40 years with type 1 diabetes. The CDR3 nucleotides read TGTGCCAGCAGCTTAGACGGGGGCGTTGGTAATGAAAAACTGTTTTTT. It yields the protein CASSLDGGVGNEKLFF.